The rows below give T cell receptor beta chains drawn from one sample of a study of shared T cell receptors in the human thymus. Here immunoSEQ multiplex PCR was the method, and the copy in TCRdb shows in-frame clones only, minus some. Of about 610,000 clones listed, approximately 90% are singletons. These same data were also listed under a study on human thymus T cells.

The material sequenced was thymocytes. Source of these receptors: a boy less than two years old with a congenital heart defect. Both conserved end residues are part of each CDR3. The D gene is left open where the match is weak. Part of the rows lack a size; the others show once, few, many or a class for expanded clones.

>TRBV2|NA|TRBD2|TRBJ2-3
CASSEVTWREKNTDTQYF
TGTGCCAGCAGTGAAGTAACGTGGCGGGAGAAGAACACAGATACGCAGTATTTT
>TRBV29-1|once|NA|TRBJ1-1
CSGDALRGGTEAFF
TGCAGCGGTGATGCTTTAAGGGGGGGAACTGAAGCTTTCTTT
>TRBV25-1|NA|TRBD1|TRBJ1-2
CASRGSGQNLLLYGYTF
TGTGCCAGCAGGGGATCGGGACAGAACCTTCTCCTCTATGGCTACACCTTC
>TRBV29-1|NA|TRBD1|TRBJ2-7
CSAAPTGTGVYEQYF
TGCAGCGCTGCCCCTACCGGGACAGGGGTCTACGAGCAGTACTTC
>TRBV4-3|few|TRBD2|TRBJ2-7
CASSHGLAEGKQYF
TGCGCCAGCAGCCATGGTCTAGCGGAGGGCAAGCAGTACTTC
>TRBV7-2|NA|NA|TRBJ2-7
CASSLNGYEQYF
TGTGCCAGCAGCTTAAACGGCTACGAGCAGTACTTC
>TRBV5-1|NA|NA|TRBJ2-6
CASSLVPGGANVLTF
TGCGCCAGCAGCTTGGTCCCAGGAGGGGCCAACGTCCTGACTTTC
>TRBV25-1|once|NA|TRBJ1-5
CASSSGTRNQPQHF
TGTGCCAGCAGTTCCGGGACACGGAATCAGCCCCAGCATTTT
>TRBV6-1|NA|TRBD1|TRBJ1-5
CASSLGQHNQPQHF
TGTGCCAGCAGCCTGGGACAGCACAATCAGCCCCAGCATTTT
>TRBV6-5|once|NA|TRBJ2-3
CASSPSGGQEDTQYF
TGTGCCAGCAGTCCCTCGGGGGGACAAGAAGATACGCAGTATTTT
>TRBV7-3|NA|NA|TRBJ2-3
CASSQEKASGTDTQYF
TGTGCCAGCAGCCAAGAAAAGGCTAGCGGCACAGATACGCAGTATTTT
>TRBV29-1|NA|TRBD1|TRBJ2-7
CSVGPGQGGNEQYF
TGCAGCGTTGGGCCCGGACAGGGCGGGAACGAGCAGTACTTC
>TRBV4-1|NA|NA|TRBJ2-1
CASSQTCALHNEQFF
TGCGCCAGCAGCCAAACTTGCGCCCTCCACAATGAGCAGTTCTTC
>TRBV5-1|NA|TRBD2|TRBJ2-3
CASSFAGGSGTSGDTQYF
TGCGCCAGCAGCTTCGCGGGAGGGTCGGGAACCTCGGGAGATACGCAGTATTTT
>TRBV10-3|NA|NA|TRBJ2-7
CAISEKWSIRYEQYF
TGTGCCATCAGTGAGAAATGGAGTATTCGGTATGAGCAGTACTTC
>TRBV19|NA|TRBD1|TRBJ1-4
CASSTTGQGGRSRNEKLFF
TGTGCCAGTAGTACGACCGGACAGGGGGGCCGAAGCCGTAATGAAAAACTGTTTTTT
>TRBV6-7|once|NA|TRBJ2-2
CASSYPVGQTTGELFF
TGTGCCAGCAGTTACCCCGTTGGACAAACCACCGGGGAGCTGTTTTTT